The 5 T cell receptor beta chains below come from one sample, sequenced in a study of T cell responses to AZD1222 COVID-19 vaccine. Profiled with immunoSEQ multiplex PCR; TCRdb holds only in-frame clones, not every one. The repertoire holds 150,000 to 200,000 clones, with roughly 88% as singletons. The starting material was peripheral blood, obtained on day 0 of AZD1222 vaccination. These receptors were taken from an adult in good health.

This sequence joins TRBV4-2 and TRBJ2-7, with 8 bases lining up with TRBD2. The CDR3 consists of 14 residues. V lost 3 bases, J lost 7 bases, and 8 bases stayed unmatched. Germline V gene lookup returns CDR1 LGHNA and CDR2 YNFKEQ. The CDR3 sequence is CASSHRGGLREQYF. In DNA, the CDR3 is TGTGCCAGCAGCCATCGGGGGGGCCTACGTGAGCAGTACTTC.

The V call is TRBV4-2, the J call TRBJ2-7; tentatively, D is TRBD1 (6 bases). The CDR3 runs 17 residues. V was shortened by 0 bases and J by 0 bases, with 15 bases between the two germline ends. Germline CDR1 is LGHNA and CDR2 is YNFKEQ. Here the CDR3 DNA reads TGTGCCAGCAGCCAAGATCCCCCAGGGACATTCTCCTACGAGCAGTACTTC. Translating it yields CASSQDPPGTFSYEQYF.

The rearrangement joins TRBV4-1 to TRBJ1-1; a possible D gene is TRBD1 (5 bases). The CDR3 runs 16 residues. Trimming shortened V by 1 base and J by 2 bases, and 14 bases separated the two germline ends. The V gene's germline CDR1 is MGHRA and CDR2 YSYEKL. In DNA form, the CDR3 reads TGCGCCAGCAGCCAAGCCCTCCTTGGGGCAAACACTGAAGCTTTCTTT. This sequence encodes CASSQALLGANTEAFF.

The chain employs TRBV11-1 and TRBJ2-7; D is possibly TRBD2 (6 bases). Trimming removed 6 bases at V and 2 bases at J, with 17 bases between. There are 15 residues in the CDR3. CDR1 is SGHAT and CDR2 is FQDESV in the germline V gene (reference sequence). This CDR3 reads CASRTRGSPPYEQYF. The CDR3, as DNA: TGTGCCAGCAGAACCCGGGGGAGTCCGCCCTACGAGCAGTACTTC.

This clone showed up just once. V usage is TRBV6-5 and J usage is TRBJ1-2; 7 bases are a match to TRBD1. V dropped 6 bases and J dropped 8; count of bases not matched to a gene: 3. CDR1 MNHEY and CDR2 SVGAGI come from the germline V gene. This CDR3 region has 11 residues. The CDR3: CASRAGGGYTF. In DNA, the CDR3 is TGTGCCAGCAGGGCAGGGGGAGGCTACACCTTC.